Listed below are T cell receptor beta chains from one sample, sequenced in a study of blood T cell repertoires in COVID-19. Only in-frame clones appear in the TCRdb table, and some are missing; sequencing was by immunoSEQ multiplex PCR. The table lists some 130,000 clones, roughly nine tenths of them singletons, with around 10% in the top ten. The sample taken for sequencing was peripheral blood. Receptors originate from a woman aged 70-85 years with COVID-19, enrolled during active disease. The CDR3 runs from the conserved cysteine through the conserved F or W. Fields, in order: CDR3 length, J gene, V gene, D gene, clone size, CDR3 protein, CDR3 DNA. The D gene is left open where the match is weak. Rows may omit the clone size; those that give it use once, few, many or a size class.

len: 15
j_gene: TRBJ1-1
v_gene: TRBV7-9
d_gene: .
abundance: .
CDR3aa: CASSLDTAGVVKAFF
CDR3nt: TGTGCCAGCAGCTTAGACACCGCGGGCGTCGTGAAAGCTTTCTTT

len: 14
j_gene: TRBJ2-1
v_gene: TRBV27
d_gene: TRBD2
abundance: .
CDR3aa: CASCPGGFYNEQFF
CDR3nt: TGTGCCAGCTGCCCGGGGGGGTTCTACAATGAGCAGTTCTTC

len: 15
j_gene: TRBJ2-1
v_gene: TRBV3-1/TRBV3-2
d_gene: .
abundance: .
CDR3aa: CASSQEASRKNEQFF
CDR3nt: TGTGCCAGCAGCCAAGAAGCCTCGCGGAAGAATGAGCAGTTCTTC

len: 14
j_gene: TRBJ1-2
v_gene: TRBV19
d_gene: .
abundance: .
CDR3aa: CASIPDGANYGYTF
CDR3nt: TGTGCCAGTATCCCGGACGGGGCTAACTATGGCTACACCTTC

len: 17
j_gene: TRBJ2-1
v_gene: TRBV15
d_gene: TRBD2
abundance: .
CDR3aa: CATSGGTSGGGYNEQFF
CDR3nt: TGTGCCACCAGCGGTGGGACTAGCGGGGGGGGTTACAATGAGCAGTTCTTC

len: 13
j_gene: TRBJ2-3
v_gene: TRBV3-1/TRBV3-2
d_gene: .
abundance: .
CDR3aa: CASSQDLEDTQYF
CDR3nt: TGTGCCAGCAGCCAAGACCTAGAAGATACGCAGTATTTT

len: 15
j_gene: TRBJ2-6
v_gene: TRBV6-5
d_gene: TRBD1
abundance: .
CDR3aa: CASSHRGPGANVLTF
CDR3nt: TGTGCCAGCAGTCACAGGGGTCCCGGGGCCAACGTCCTGACTTTC

len: 15
j_gene: TRBJ2-1
v_gene: TRBV5-6
d_gene: .
abundance: few
CDR3aa: CASSLRWSSYNEQFF
CDR3nt: TGTGCCAGCAGCCTGAGGTGGAGCTCCTACAATGAGCAGTTCTTC

len: 16
j_gene: TRBJ2-3
v_gene: TRBV13
d_gene: TRBD2
abundance: .
CDR3aa: CASSSAAGDSTDTQYF
CDR3nt: TGTGCCAGCAGCTCTGCTGCGGGGGACAGCACAGATACGCAGTATTTT

len: 15
j_gene: TRBJ1-1
v_gene: TRBV25-1
d_gene: TRBD1
abundance: .
CDR3aa: CASSPWRTGVTEAFF
CDR3nt: TGTGCCAGCTCACCCTGGAGAACAGGGGTCACTGAAGCTTTCTTT

len: 14
j_gene: TRBJ2-2
v_gene: TRBV19
d_gene: .
abundance: .
CDR3aa: CASNQGTKVGELFF
CDR3nt: TGTGCCAGTAACCAGGGGACTAAGGTCGGGGAGCTGTTTTTT

len: 11
j_gene: TRBJ1-2
v_gene: TRBV3-1/TRBV3-2
d_gene: .
abundance: .
CDR3aa: CASGRDYGYTF
CDR3nt: TGTGCCAGCGGTCGGGACTATGGCTACACCTTC

len: 15
j_gene: TRBJ2-3
v_gene: TRBV25-1
d_gene: TRBD2
abundance: .
CDR3aa: CASSNSGASTDTQYF
CDR3nt: TGTGCCAGCAGTAATAGCGGGGCCTCAACAGATACGCAGTATTTT

len: 12
j_gene: TRBJ1-2
v_gene: TRBV12-5
d_gene: .
abundance: .
CDR3aa: CASGSGVGGYTF
CDR3nt: TGTGCTAGTGGTTCAGGGGTGGGTGGCTACACCTTC

len: 15
j_gene: TRBJ1-3
v_gene: TRBV19
d_gene: .
abundance: .
CDR3aa: CASSIGQESGNTIYF
CDR3nt: TGTGCCAGTAGTATAGGACAGGAGTCTGGAAACACCATATATTTT

len: 15
j_gene: TRBJ1-1
v_gene: TRBV7-2
d_gene: TRBD1
abundance: .
CDR3aa: CASSGRDRGKTEAFF
CDR3nt: TGTGCCAGCAGCGGCCGGGACAGGGGGAAGACTGAAGCTTTCTTT

len: 14
j_gene: TRBJ2-5
v_gene: TRBV2
d_gene: .
abundance: .
CDR3aa: CARASRGAGETQYF
CDR3nt: TGTGCCAGGGCTAGCCGGGGGGCTGGAGAGACCCAGTACTTC

len: 15
j_gene: TRBJ2-7
v_gene: TRBV11-2
d_gene: .
abundance: .
CDR3aa: CASSAGREVGYEQYF
CDR3nt: TGTGCCAGCAGCGCTGGTAGGGAGGTAGGCTACGAGCAGTACTTC

len: 16
j_gene: TRBJ2-7
v_gene: TRBV6-1
d_gene: TRBD1
abundance: .
CDR3aa: CASSEWDRASPHEQYF
CDR3nt: TGTGCCAGCAGTGAATGGGACAGGGCTTCCCCCCACGAGCAGTACTTC